Sequencing of this T cell receptor (beta chain) was carried out in a study of T cell repertoires in cytomegalovirus infection. Turning to the study itself: TCR beta signatures that were public indicated CMV infection and matching HLA type. Findings and limits, study-wide: HLA-C-restricted, CMV-specific TCR beta clonotypes were dominant ex vivo.

The V and J ends lost 7 bases and 4 bases respectively, with 14 bases between them. From germline, CDR1 is MDHEN and CDR2 SYDVKM. The CDR3 runs 14 residues. This clonotype was seen repeatedly, ten times or more. Antigen: not known. TCRdb ran MiXCR on the reads and lists one entry per CDR3 protein. The sample consists of 150,000 or so distinct CDR3 sequences, about 6.5% of them appearing once. V and J are TRBV28 and TRBJ2-1; D may correspond to TRBD1 or TRBD2 (5 bases each). Sequencing was carried out using PBMCs. The sequence derives from a human donor in good health (CMV status not recorded). Some clones in this sample may be carry-over from other donors' samples. CDR3 residues: CASKDGGTYNEQFF. In DNA form, the CDR3 reads TGTGCCAGCAAAGATGGGGGAACTTACAATGAGCAGTTCTTC.